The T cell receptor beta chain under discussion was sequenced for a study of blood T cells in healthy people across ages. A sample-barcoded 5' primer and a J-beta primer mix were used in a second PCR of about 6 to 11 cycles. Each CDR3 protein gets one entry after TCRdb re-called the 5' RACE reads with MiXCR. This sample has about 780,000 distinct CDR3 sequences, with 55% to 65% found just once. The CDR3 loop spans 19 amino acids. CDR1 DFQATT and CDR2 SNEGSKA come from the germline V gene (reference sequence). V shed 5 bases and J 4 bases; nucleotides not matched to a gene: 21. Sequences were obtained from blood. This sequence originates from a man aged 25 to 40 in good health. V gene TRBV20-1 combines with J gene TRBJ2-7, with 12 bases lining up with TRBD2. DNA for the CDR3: TGCAGTGCTGAAGGGGGGCCGACTGGCCGACTAGCGGGGGTGTACGAGCAGTACTTC. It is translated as CSAEGGPTGRLAGVYEQYF.